A selection of T cell receptor beta chains follows, all from one sample in a study of radiation and T cells in renal cell carcinoma. Produced via immunoSEQ multiplex PCR; TCRdb's table is partial and in-frame only. The sample records about 140,000 clones, approximately 87% being singletons. The sample consisted of blood, taken from a patient whose treatment included radiotherapy and nephrectomy. These receptors came from a woman aged 45-65 years with renal cell carcinoma. Each CDR3 is given with its conserved first and last residue. D genes are given only for firm matches. Size tells how often a clone was seen (once, few, many) or the class of an expanded clone, and some rows leave it out.

D: .; size: once; V: TRBV9; J: TRBJ2-2; DNA: TGTGCCAGCAGCGCCCGCCCCGGGACAATGAAGGGCACCGGGGAGCTGTTTTTT; CDR3: CASSARPGTMKGTGELFF
D: .; size: .; V: TRBV30; J: TRBJ1-4; DNA: TGTGCCTGGAGTGGGACGGCAACTAATGAAAAACTGTTTTTT; CDR3: CAWSGTATNEKLFF
D: TRBD2; size: .; V: TRBV19; J: TRBJ2-7; DNA: TGTGCCAGTAGTAGCGGGAGGACGGGGGAGCAGTACTTC; CDR3: CASSSGRTGEQYF
D: .; size: .; V: TRBV5-4; J: TRBJ1-1; DNA: TGTGCCGGTCACCCAGAGGGAATAGTAGGAAACACTGAAGCTTTCTTT; CDR3: CAGHPEGIVGNTEAFF
D: .; size: .; V: TRBV15; J: TRBJ2-7; DNA: TGTGCCACCAGCAGAGATCTAAAAGCGGGCCCCTACGAGCAGTACTTC; CDR3: CATSRDLKAGPYEQYF
D: .; size: .; V: TRBV4-3; J: TRBJ1-2; DNA: TGCGCCAGCAGCCAAGGGGGGAGGTACACCTTC; CDR3: CASSQGGRYTF
D: .; size: .; V: TRBV4-2; J: TRBJ1-2; DNA: TGTGCCAGCAGCCAAGGGGATGAGGGTCTTGCGAACTACACCTTC; CDR3: CASSQGDEGLANYTF
D: .; size: .; V: TRBV5-1; J: TRBJ2-3; DNA: TGCGCCAGCACTATTTCAGAACCAAGCACAGATACGCAGTATTTT; CDR3: CASTISEPSTDTQYF
D: .; size: once; V: TRBV20-1; J: TRBJ1-1; DNA: TGCAGTGCTATTTTCAGTGAAGCTTTCTTT; CDR3: CSAIFSEAFF
D: .; size: .; V: TRBV6-4; J: TRBJ2-1; DNA: TGTGCCAGCAGTGAACAGGCGTCCAGCAATGAGCAGTTCTTC; CDR3: CASSEQASSNEQFF
D: .; size: .; V: TRBV4-1; J: TRBJ1-2; DNA: TGCGCCAGCAGCCAAGTGGCAGGGGAAGGCTACACCTTC; CDR3: CASSQVAGEGYTF
D: .; size: .; V: TRBV4-3; J: TRBJ1-1; DNA: TGCGCCAGCAGCCAAGTATACAGGGACACTGAAGCTTTCTTT; CDR3: CASSQVYRDTEAFF
D: .; size: .; V: TRBV7-2; J: TRBJ2-3; DNA: TGTGCCAGCAGCTTAGGTCGAGAAGATACGCAGTATTTT; CDR3: CASSLGREDTQYF
D: .; size: .; V: TRBV6-1; J: TRBJ2-2; DNA: TGTGCCAGCAGTGAAGCTACCGGGGCCGGGGAGCTGTTTTTT; CDR3: CASSEATGAGELFF
D: .; size: .; V: TRBV2; J: TRBJ1-5; DNA: TGTGCCAGCAGTGGGACCGGGACGTCTTATAGCAATCAGCCCCAGCATTTT; CDR3: CASSGTGTSYSNQPQHF
D: TRBD2; size: .; V: TRBV6-6; J: TRBJ2-3; DNA: TGTGCCAGCAGTTCAATAGCGGGGGGGTTTCCGGATACGCAGTATTTT; CDR3: CASSSIAGGFPDTQYF
D: .; size: .; V: TRBV9; J: TRBJ2-7; DNA: TGTGCCAGCAGCGTAGCTGGCAACCTTATCTACGAGCAGTACTTC; CDR3: CASSVAGNLIYEQYF
D: TRBD1; size: .; V: TRBV6-1; J: TRBJ2-7; DNA: TGTGCCAGCAGTCCCGGGACAGGAGGTGACGAGCAGTACTTC; CDR3: CASSPGTGGDEQYF
D: .; size: .; V: TRBV5-1; J: TRBJ2-5; DNA: TGCGCCAGCAGCTTGGAAGGAGGGGAAATCAAGACCCAGTACTTC; CDR3: CASSLEGGEIKTQYF
D: TRBD2; size: .; V: TRBV6-5; J: TRBJ2-2; DNA: TGTGCCAGCAGACACGCTAGCGGGGGATACGGGGAGCTGTTTTTT; CDR3: CASRHASGGYGELFF
D: .; size: .; V: TRBV7-2; J: TRBJ2-5; DNA: TGTGCCAGCAGGGCTTCTTACGCGGGCAAAGAGACCCAGTACTTC; CDR3: CASRASYAGKETQYF
D: .; size: .; V: TRBV7-9; J: TRBJ2-7; DNA: TGTGCCAGCAGCTTAATAGGGGAAGAGCAGTACTTC; CDR3: CASSLIGEEQYF
D: TRBD1; size: .; V: TRBV29-1; J: TRBJ2-7; DNA: TGCAGCGTTGAGTTGAGGGGGCGGTACGAGCAGTACTTC; CDR3: CSVELRGRYEQYF
D: TRBD1; size: .; V: TRBV4-3; J: TRBJ1-5; DNA: TGCGCCAGCAGTTTGGACAGGGGGAACAATCAGCCCCAGCATTTT; CDR3: CASSLDRGNNQPQHF
D: .; size: .; V: TRBV5-1; J: TRBJ1-3; DNA: TGCGCCAGCAGCTTGGAAGGGACTCGCTCTGGAAACACCATATATTTT; CDR3: CASSLEGTRSGNTIYF
D: TRBD2; size: .; V: TRBV2; J: TRBJ2-7; DNA: TGTGCCAGCAGTGAAGGGACTAGCGGGGGAGAGCAGTACTTC; CDR3: CASSEGTSGGEQYF
D: .; size: .; V: TRBV9; J: TRBJ1-2; DNA: TGTGCCAGCAGCGTACTTGGGGCCGGGAGCTACACCTTC; CDR3: CASSVLGAGSYTF